The next 8 T cell receptor beta chains were all read from a single sample in a study of regulatory T cells in long-lasting Graves disease. For TCR beta, libraries came from iRepertoire HTBI primers and Arm-PCR of CDR3 regions. TCRdb fed the multiplex PCR reads into MiXCR, producing one record per CDR3 protein. The table shows approximately 400,000 distinct CDR3 sequences, with roughly 20% occurring only once. Time point: persistent/refractory GD, antithyroid drugs over 5 years with positive TRAb. Researchers made the TCR library from RNA that was extracted from PBMCs. The starting material was peripheral blood mononuclear cells (PBMCs), obtained when the disease was refractory, from a patient treated with antithyroid drugs. The receptors were gathered from a female donor with Graves disease.

The chain combines TRBV4-3 with TRBJ1-4, with unresolved D. CDR3 length equals 15 residues. Germline V gene sequence: CDR1 LGHNA, CDR2 YSLEER. Deletions cut 0 bases from V and 5 bases from J, with 10 bases between. The CDR3 is CASSQDFGPNEKLFF. The CDR3 region has the DNA TGCGCCAGCAGCCAAGATTTCGGACCGAATGAAAAACTGTTTTTT.

This clonotype was observed at least ten times. The chain links TRBV27 to TRBJ2-7; 9 bases are shared with TRBD1. The junction had 11 bases not matched to a gene; V was cut back by 2 bases and J by 6 bases. CDR1 and CDR2 (germline): MNHEY, SMNVEV (reference sequence). The CDR3 is 16 amino acids. The CDR3 region is CASSLLSLTGGGEQYF. CDR3 coding DNA: TGTGCCAGCAGTTTACTGTCCCTTACAGGGGGCGGCGAGCAGTACTTC.

This clonotype was observed many times. V and J are TRBV19 and TRBJ2-7, with D hard to call. CDR3 length: 14 residues. In germline, CDR1 is LNHDA, CDR2 SQIVND (reference sequence). V lost 0 bases and J lost 2, with 8 bases in between. The CDR3 DNA reads as TGTGCCAGTAGTATAGACGGCATCGCCTACGAGCAGTACTTC. Translating gives CASSIDGIAYEQYF.

This clonotype was observed at least ten times. An end of the junction does not agree with germline; a read error may underlie this. This sequence joins TRBV5-1 and TRBJ2-7; no reliable D call. The CDR3 length is 12 residues. The germline V gene has CDR1 SGHRS and CDR2 YFSETQ. The CDR3 loop is CASSFPNYEQYF. DNA for the CDR3: TGTGCCAGCAGTTTCCCCAACTACGAGCAGTACTTC.

This clonotype was observed a handful of times. The gene calls are TRBV6-2 or TRBV6-3 and TRBJ2-7, with D unclear. Deletions cut 8 bases from V and 7 bases from J, with 18 bases between. CDR1 MNHEY and CDR2 SVGEGT come from the germline V gene. The CDR3 runs 13 residues. In DNA form, the CDR3 reads TGTGCCAGCCAAGCCTCCAACCTACGAGAGCAGTACTTC. It codes for CASQASNLREQYF.

This clonotype was seen more than once but under ten times. This chain uses TRBV5-1 with TRBJ2-7, with a weak D call TRBD1 (6 bases). This CDR3 comprises 15 residues. Germline CDR1 is SGHRS and CDR2 is YFSETQ. Trimming stripped 2 bases from V and 3 bases from J, with 15 bases between. The CDR3 bases are TGCGCCAGCAGCTTTACGTCAACAGGGAGCTACGAGCAGTACTTC. Residues: CASSFTSTGSYEQYF.

This chain joins TRBV4-3 and TRBJ2-7; no reliable D call. CDR1 is LGHNA, CDR2 YSLEER, per germline. The CDR3 consists of 14 residues. V lost 1 base, J lost 5 bases, and 12 bases lay in between. The CDR3 protein is CASSQGGFGHEQYF. The CDR3 DNA follows: TGCGCCAGCAGCCAAGGTGGGTTCGGCCACGAGCAGTACTTC.

This clonotype has a count of ten or more. The chain couples TRBV2 to TRBJ1-5; D not certain. V lost 4 bases to trimming and J lost 2 bases, with 6 bases between them. This CDR3 has 13 residues. Germline V gives CDR1 SNHLY, CDR2 FYNNEI. The CDR3 bases are TGTGCCAGCAGTGTAAGGGGCAATCAGCCCCAGCATTTT. It is translated as CASSVRGNQPQHF.